The 21 T cell receptor beta chains reported below all come from one sample, sequenced in a study of CD8 T cells in ankylosing spondylitis. Notes on the study in general: Blood of patients with ankylosing spondylitis appeared to be characterized by a TCR beta motif of several highly homologous variants.

MiXCR, run by TCRdb on the 5' RACE reads, gives a single entry per CDR3 protein. Of 350,000 or so distinct CDR3 sequences listed, less than 10% were seen once; the top ten hold about 14%. The antigens these receptors bind are not known. Input material: blood, either unsorted or a sorted T cell fraction (not recorded which). These receptors were taken from a male donor with ankylosing spondylitis.

The chain is built from TRBV5-1 and TRBJ1-2, with D possibly TRBD1 on 6 matching bases. The CDR3 length is 15 residues. Germline V gives CDR1 SGHRS, CDR2 YFSETQ. V lost 4 bases and J 0 bases, leaving 13 bases between the germline ends. The CDR3, as DNA: TGCGCCAGCAGCGTCAACAGGGATTCTAACTATGGCTACACCTTC. This translates into CASSVNRDSNYGYTF.

This clonotype has just one count. J is TRBJ1-3 and V is TRBV20-1; no clear D. This CDR3 is built from 13 residues. Deletions cut 5 bases from V and 0 bases from J, with 8 bases between. The germline CDR1 and CDR2 sequences are DFQATT and SNEGSKA (reference sequence). The CDR3 spells CSAPDTSGNTIYF. CDR3 nucleotide sequence: TGCAGTGCTCCCGATACCTCTGGAAACACCATATATTTT.

The chain carries TRBV4-1 and TRBJ2-7; TRBD2 matches at 9 bases. J was trimmed by 3 bases and V by 1 base; bases with no gene match: 7. The CDR3 covers 16 residues. Germline-derived CDR1 and CDR2 are MGHRA and YSYEKL. The CDR3 sequence is CASSQGFSGSLYEQYF. For the CDR3, the DNA is TGCGCCAGCAGCCAAGGGTTTAGCGGGAGTCTCTACGAGCAGTACTTC.

The rearrangement links TRBV7-2 to TRBJ2-1, with 9 bases identical to TRBD2. J was trimmed by 9 bases and V by 0 bases; bases with no gene match: 6. CDR1 and CDR2 (germline): SGHTA, FQGNSA. The CDR3 spans 15 residues. CDR3 loop: CASSLAASGAGEQFF. CDR3 nucleotide sequence: TGTGCCAGCAGCTTAGCTGCTAGCGGGGCTGGTGAGCAGTTCTTC.

The chain links TRBV5-1 to TRBJ2-7, with a tentative D call TRBD2 (6 bases). Germline CDR1 reads SGHRS; CDR2 reads YFSETQ. The CDR3 has 14 residues. Deletions cut 4 bases from V and 4 bases from J, with 15 bases between. The CDR3 protein is CASSVWDLGYEQYF. As DNA, the CDR3 is TGCGCCAGCAGCGTGTGGGACTTGGGTTACGAGCAGTACTTC.

This clonotype was detected a few times. The CDR3 region has the DNA TGTGCCAGCAGTGAAGCACGGACCGGGACTAGCGGGACTCCTTACGAGCAGTACTTC. Amino acids: CASSEARTGTSGTPYEQYF. The chain combines TRBV2 with TRBJ2-7; 13 bases are a match to TRBD2. V gave up 0 bases and J gave up 4 bases; unmatched junction bases: 12. The CDR3 runs to 19 residues. Germline lookup yields CDR1 SNHLY and CDR2 FYNNEI. Together with reference TRBV2 and TRBJ2-7, the CDR3 gives the full variable domain: EPEVTQTPSHQVTQMGQEVILRCVPISNHLYFYWYRQILGQKVEFLVSFYNNEISEKSEIFDDQFSVERPDGSNFTLKIRSTKLEDSAMYFCASSEARTGTSGTPYEQYFGPGTRLTVT.

This clonotype turned up a few times. This chain connects TRBV7-6 to TRBJ1-2, with D maybe TRBD1 (6 bases). The CDR3 spans 15 residues. The V end lost 0 bases, the J end lost 4 bases, and 12 bases lay between the germline ends. The germline V gene has CDR1 SGHVS and CDR2 FNYEAQ. In nucleotides, the CDR3 is TGTGCCAGCAGCTTAGCAGACAGGTCTCCCTATGGCTACACCTTC. This codes for CASSLADRSPYGYTF.

DNA of the CDR3: TGCAGTGCCCAACCCCACAGGGCCACCTACAATGAGCAGTTCTTC. The encoded protein is CSAQPHRATYNEQFF. The V gene is TRBV20-1, the J gene TRBJ2-1; D may be TRBD1 (6 bases). V was cut by 6 bases and J by 2 bases, with 17 bases left in between. This CDR3 region has 15 residues. Germline loops: CDR1 DFQATT, CDR2 SNEGSKA (reference sequence).

This clonotype was observed a handful of times. This sequence joins TRBV20-1 and TRBJ1-5; D is unresolved. Germline lookup yields CDR1 DFQATT and CDR2 SNEGSKA (reference sequence). Deletions cut 3 bases from V and 7 bases from J, with 16 bases between. The CDR3 has 14 residues. The CDR3 protein is CSARDPAGGQPQHF. The CDR3 DNA reads TGCAGTGCTAGGGATCCGGCGGGAGGCCAGCCCCAGCATTTT.

Many counts were recorded for this clonotype. This chain's CDR3 is CASSPRGAAVDEQFF. As DNA, the CDR3 is TGCGCCAGCAGCCCCCGGGGGGCAGCTGTGGATGAGCAGTTCTTC. The rearrangement uses TRBV5-1 and TRBJ2-1; possible D gene TRBD2, 7 bases. Germline CDR1 reads SGHRS; CDR2 reads YFSETQ. This CDR3 region has 15 residues. Trimming pared 4 bases from V and 8 bases from J, leaving 19 bases between.

Comment on this clonotype: A much more abundant neighbour one base away suggests this may be a read error. The chain joins TRBV12-3 or TRBV12-4 to TRBJ2-2; no clear D. V was pared by 6 bases and J by 2 bases, with 10 bases between. The CDR3 spans 14 residues. The DNA for the CDR3 is TGTGCCAGCAGGTCGAGCATAAACACCGGGGAGCTGTTTTTT. Protein sequence: CASRSSINTGELFF.

The genes are TRBV3-1 and TRBJ1-1; D gene ambiguous. Trimming took off 2 bases at V and 7 bases at J, with 17 bases between the two ends. Per the germline V gene, CDR1 is LGHDT and CDR2 is YNNKEL (reference sequence). The CDR3 covers 15 residues. DNA of the CDR3: TGTGCCAGCAGCCAACGATCCCCGGCGGACGATGAAGCTTTCTTT. Its protein is CASSQRSPADDEAFF.

The table lists this clonotype with many counts. The rearrangement joins TRBV12-3 or TRBV12-4 to TRBJ1-1; perhaps TRBD1 as D (6 bases). CDR3 length: 15 amino acids. Trimming removed 6 bases at V and 4 bases at J, with 18 bases between. As DNA, the CDR3 is TGTGCCAGCAGCCACGCAGGGGATCGGAGCACTGAAGCTTTCTTT. This gives the protein CASSHAGDRSTEAFF.

The gene calls are TRBV5-1 and TRBJ2-7, with no clear D. Trimming took 5 bases from V and 1 from J, leaving 10 bases between them. Looked up from germline, CDR1 is SGHRS and CDR2 is YFSETQ. This CDR3 has 13 amino acids. Here the CDR3 reads CASRPDGSYEQYF. The CDR3 DNA is TGCGCCAGCAGACCGGACGGTTCCTACGAGCAGTACTTC.

This clonotype was detected only a few times. The rearrangement uses TRBV5-1 and TRBJ2-5, with a possible D match to TRBD1 (6 bases). Germline loops: CDR1 SGHRS, CDR2 YFSETQ. V lost 0 bases and J 3 bases, leaving 9 bases between the germline ends. The CDR3 runs 14 residues. CDR3 in DNA: TGCGCCAGCAGCTTGGGACAGGTAAAAGAGACCCAGTACTTC. It is translated as CASSLGQVKETQYF.

V and J are TRBV20-1 and TRBJ1-5; D perhaps matches TRBD1 (5 bases). In germline, CDR1 is DFQATT, CDR2 SNEGSKA (reference sequence). The V and J ends lost 3 bases and 4 bases respectively, with 16 bases between them. The CDR3 covers 15 residues. The CDR3 loop is CSARGQQSFNQPQHF. CDR3 coding DNA: TGCAGTGCTAGGGGGCAGCAATCGTTTAATCAGCCCCAGCATTTT.

The rearrangement joins TRBV7-9 to TRBJ1-3, with no clear D. The CDR3 consists of 12 residues. V was trimmed by 5 bases and J by 7 bases, leaving 9 bases between them. The V gene's germline CDR1 is SEHNR and CDR2 FQNEAQ (reference sequence). The CDR3 sequence: CASSPGSNTIYF. As DNA, the CDR3 is TGTGCCAGCAGCCCCGGCTCGAACACCATATATTTT. The whole variable domain, filled in from reference TRBV7-9 and TRBJ1-3, reads DTGVSQNPRHKITKRGQNVTFRCDPISEHNRLYWYRQTLGQGPEFLTYFQNEAQLEKSRLLSDRFSAERPKGSFSTLEIQRTEQGDSAMYLCASSPGSNTIYFGEGSWLTVV.

The CDR3 bases are TGCGCCAGCAGCTCCCAGGGAGGGTCCTACGAGCAGTACTTC. Protein product: CASSSQGGSYEQYF. The chain uses TRBV5-1 and TRBJ2-7; TRBD2 matches at 7 bases. Trimming took 3 bases from V and 1 from J; bases not matched to a gene: 4. From germline, CDR1 is SGHRS and CDR2 YFSETQ. This CDR3 has 14 amino acids.

There are a few counts of this clonotype. CDR3 sequence: CSASQGGRYEQYF. CDR3 bases: TGCAGTGCTAGTCAAGGGGGGCGGTACGAGCAGTACTTC. The chain joins TRBV20-1 to TRBJ2-7, with D perhaps matching TRBD1 or TRBD2 (6 bases each). The CDR3 loop spans 13 amino acids. The V end was cut by 3 bases, the J end by 4 bases, with 13 bases between. CDR1 DFQATT and CDR2 SNEGSKA come from the germline V gene (reference sequence).

This clonotype was found a few times. This chain joins TRBV12-5 and TRBJ2-1; 10 nucleotides line up with TRBD2. Trimming at V came to 0 bases and at J to 4 bases, leaving 9 bases not matched to a gene. CDR1 and CDR2 from the germline V gene are LGHNT and FRNRAP. The CDR3 extends over 18 amino acids. CDR3 loop: CASGLVRTSGDIYNEQFF. As DNA, the CDR3 is TGTGCTAGTGGTTTGGTCAGGACTAGCGGAGACATATACAATGAGCAGTTCTTC.

This clonotype was counted a few times. CDR3 bases: TGTGCCAGCAGCGAGGGACGGGTTGTGTACGAGCAGTACTTC. Its translation is CASSEGRVVYEQYF. The J gene is TRBJ2-7, the V gene TRBV7-9, with D perhaps given as TRBD1 or TRBD2 (5 bases each). The CDR3 loop spans 14 amino acids. V lost 5 bases and J 4 bases, leaving 15 bases between the germline ends. The germline CDR1 and CDR2 sequences are SEHNR and FQNEAQ (reference sequence).